The clone carrying this TCR beta chain has only one observation. Antigen unknown. CDR3 length equals 14 residues. Trimming removed 6 bases from V and 13 bases from J; junction bases left unmatched: 9. Germline-derived CDR1 and CDR2 are LNHDA and SQIVND (reference sequence). This sample was taken from a study of cytomegalovirus exposure and HLA in healthy donors. Study findings and constraints: Through in vitro validation, a few CMV-associated chains were shown to be specific for CMV antigens. Associated with cytomegalovirus, according to the listing, were some 180 TCR beta chains. Accounts indicate the classifier identified cytomegalovirus status with strong specificity and sensitivity. The tendency of first-cohort TCR clusters to co-occur in the 110 or so validation repertoires emerged from a later analysis.

Here immunoSEQ multiplex PCR was the method, and the copy in TCRdb shows in-frame clones only, minus some. The data show approximately 200,000 clones, roughly 82% seen once. This sequence originates from a man aged 18-30 years in good health and CMV-seropositive. The sample taken for sequencing was PBMCs. The chain has TRBV19 and TRBJ2-1, with 13 bases identical to TRBD2. The DNA of the CDR3 is TGTGCCAGTAGCACACCACTAGCGGGAGGGCCTCAGTTCTTC. Translating gives CASSTPLAGGPQFF.